The T cell receptor beta chain described here comes from a study of blood T cell repertoires in COVID-19. Authors' data handling: Counts of nucleated cells, estimated from reference gene primer amplification, were obtained. The table came from immunoSEQ multiplex PCR; TCRdb's copy has only in-frame clones and leaves some out. That table is the source of V, J and clone size, and D and trimming were worked out from the DNA. The sample has about 110,000 clones, roughly nine tenths seen once; the top ten hold roughly 30%. Sequencing was carried out using peripheral blood. This clonotype originated in an elderly woman with acute or convalescent COVID-19.

This CDR3 is CASVQGGRTDTQYF. The CDR3 DNA reads as TGTGCCAGCGTACAAGGGGGCCGAACAGATACGCAGTATTTT. This chain links TRBV27 with TRBJ2-3; 7 nucleotides agree with TRBD1. CDR1 is MNHEY, CDR2 SMNVEV, per germline (reference sequence). The CDR3 runs to 14 residues. The V and J ends lost 8 bases and 3 bases, in that order; junction bases with no gene match: 8.